The text below deals with one TCR beta chain. Germline V lookup: CDR1 MGHRA, CDR2 YSYEKL. CDR3 length: 13 residues. Trimming took 0 bases from V and 6 from J, leaving 9 bases between them. As to treatment: approximately 18 received Ad26.COV2.S at low or high dose, single or two shots; roughly five received placebo; per-sample allocation not given. Sampling took place 63 days after the first vaccine or placebo injection. The data derive from a study of Ad26.COV2.S vaccination and SARS-CoV-2 variants. Only in-frame clones appear in the TCRdb table, and some are missing; sequencing was by immunoSEQ multiplex PCR. Of approximately 240,000 clones detected, roughly 90% appear once; the ten largest clones hold 9.5% to 12%.

The receptor was isolated from a person aged 18 to 65 who received the Ad26.COV2.S COVID-19 vaccine or a placebo. Specimen: peripheral blood, collected in a trial of Ad26.COV2.S vaccine versus placebo. The chain links TRBV4-1 to TRBJ2-7; unclear D gene. The CDR3 sequence: CASSQEEATEQYF. The CDR3, as DNA: TGCGCCAGCAGCCAAGAAGAGGCGACCGAGCAGTACTTC.